The 7 T cell receptor beta chains below were found in one sample sequenced in a study of tumor-infiltrating lymphocytes in primary liver carcinoma. From 500 to 600 ng of total RNA, TCR beta-specific cDNA was reverse-transcribed using a constant-region primer. Three nested multiplex PCR rounds, a slightly modified ARM-PCR method, built the TCR beta libraries. The study ran its first two PCR rounds for around 10 cycles each, using TRBV1-TRBV30 forward primers and a C-beta reverse primer. TCRdb reanalysed the multiplex PCR reads using MiXCR and keeps one entry per CDR3 protein. Of 110,000 or so distinct CDR3 sequences in the sample, roughly 80% were seen once. For each extraction, RNA and DNA were obtained together from approximately 20-30 mg of unsorted bulk tissue. Input material: liver tumor tissue from sampling region 3. Subset reported: tumor region T3, left-lateral pole. Receptors originate from a middle-aged man with primary liver carcinoma and hepatitis B virus infection.

A remark on this clonotype: No conserved phenylalanine or tryptophan is present at the end of the CDR3, so a read error is the likely explanation. CDR3 nucleotides: TGCAGTGTTGAATCCACGGCGGGTAGATCGGAGACCCAGTACTTA. This codes for CSVESTAGRSETQYL. The V and J genes are TRBV29-1 and TRBJ2-5; possible D gene TRBD2, 5 bases. Germline V gene lookup returns CDR1 SQVTM and CDR2 ANQGSEA. The length of the CDR3 is 15 residues.

The chain joins TRBV5-5 to TRBJ1-1, with D hard to call. Deletions cut 1 base from V and 9 bases from J, with 16 bases between. Germline loops: CDR1 SGHKS, CDR2 YYEKEE (reference sequence). The CDR3 totals 14 residues. The CDR3 DNA is TGTGCCAGCAGCTTGTACTATAAGGAGGCTAAAGCTTTCTTT. Its translation: CASSLYYKEAKAFF.

A remark on this clonotype: The junction and the germline gene differ at one end; a read error may be behind it. The chain joins TRBV29-1 to TRBJ2-5; 10 bases agree with TRBD1. Germline loops: CDR1 SQVTM, CDR2 ANQGSEA. The CDR3 is 14 residues long. CDR3 in DNA: TGTAGCATCCCTTCCGGGACAGGGGAAGAGACCCAGTACTTC. Translation: CSIPSGTGEETQYF.

The V gene is TRBV6-6, the J gene TRBJ2-2; D gene unclear. Germline V gene sequence: CDR1 MNHNY, CDR2 SVGAGI (reference sequence). Trimming took 2 bases from V and 8 from J, leaving 12 bases between them. The CDR3 is made up of 14 amino acids. The DNA of the CDR3 is TGTGCCAGCAGTTACGGAAAGAAGACAGGGGAGCTGTTTTTT. Its translation: CASSYGKKTGELFF.

The chain carries TRBV19 and TRBJ2-1; D assignment may be TRBD1 or TRBD2 (6 bases each). Germline lookup yields CDR1 LNHDA and CDR2 SQIVND (reference sequence). The CDR3 runs to 14 residues. Trimming cost V 7 bases and J 8 bases, with 18 bases left between them. In DNA form, the CDR3 reads TGTGCCAGTAAACCGGGACTGGGGGCATATGAGCAGTTCTTC. Translated: CASKPGLGAYEQFF.

At least ten counts were recorded for this clonotype. The V and J genes are TRBV5-4 and TRBJ2-3; D tentatively fits TRBD1 or TRBD2 (6 bases each). There are 15 residues in the CDR3. CDR1 is SGHNT, CDR2 YYREEE, per germline (reference sequence). V was trimmed by 4 bases and J by 3 bases, leaving 15 bases between them. The CDR3 protein is CASSRPGGGTDTQYF. The CDR3 nucleotides are TGTGCCAGCAGCCGCCCCGGGGGCGGGACAGATACGCAGTATTTT. Drawing the rest from reference TRBV5-4 and TRBJ2-3, the complete variable domain is ETGVTQSPTHLIKTRGQQVTLRCSSQSGHNTVSWYQQALGQGPQFIFQYYREEENGRGNFPPRFSGLQFPNYSSELNVNALELDDSALYLCASSRPGGGTDTQYFGPGTRLTVL.

With regard to this clonotype: A much larger clone sits a single nucleotide away, making a read error possible. The V and J genes are TRBV24-1 and TRBJ2-3; D not certain. The CDR3 is made up of 14 amino acids. The germline CDR1 and CDR2 sequences are KGHDR and SFDVKD. Trimming removed 6 bases from V and 5 bases from J, with 14 bases in between. The CDR3, as DNA: TGTGCCACCAGTCGTAGGATAGGGATAGATACGCAGTATTTT. Protein sequence: CATSRRIGIDTQYF.